The entry below gives a single T cell receptor beta chain sequence along with its context. The source of the sample is a study of cytomegalovirus exposure and HLA in healthy donors. Study details: Researchers previously reported finding fewer than 120 million unique TCR beta sequences from 170 million or so T cells.

The primer mix had 60 Vbeta and 13 Jbeta primers. Sequenced by immunoSEQ multiplex PCR; TCRdb stores in-frame clones only, minus some. Listed are around 80,000 clones; about 0.83% falls within the top ten. Germline CDR1 is SGHRS and CDR2 is YFSETQ. The CDR3 has 16 amino acids. Sequenced input: PBMCs. The chain is built from TRBV5-1 and TRBJ2-5; D not resolved. With the DNA end fitting TRBJ2-7 better, the J assignment may be wrong. The receptor was derived from a boy aged 5 to 17 in good health and CMV-seronegative. CDR3 sequence (DNA): TGCGCCAGCAAGGAGTGGGTTGAACAATACCCCTACGAGCAGTACTTC. It is translated as CASKEWVEQYPYEQYF.